The clone carrying this T cell receptor (beta chain) has a count of ten or more. The antigen is not known. The source of the sample is a study of T cells in Graves' hyperthyroidism and ophthalmopathy. Trimming took 5 bases from V and 6 from J; bases not matched to a gene: 13. The CDR3 consists of 17 residues. The study, taken as a whole, reports: Ophthalmopathy onset followed model prediction by a median about 6.5 months. A 13 V-J signature model discriminated ophthalmopathy versus stable hyperthyroidism.

Clinical symptoms, serum thyroxine, TRAb, thyroid ultrasound and orbital computed tomography informed diagnoses. PBMCs were collected from a 10 ml volume of fresh peripheral blood. The TCR beta CDR3 regions underwent amplification using RNA transcripts as the source. Initially, a first-round RT-PCR of the TCR CDR3 employed the HTBI primer set. TCRdb fed the multiplex PCR reads into MiXCR, producing one record per CDR3 protein. The top ten hold 11% of the sample, which has about 480,000 distinct CDR3 sequences, roughly 25% seen once. The clonotype originates from a woman in her twenties or thirties with Graves' ophthalmopathy. This chain connects TRBV12-3 or TRBV12-4 to TRBJ1-1; the match to TRBD1 covers 12 bases. Material: blood. Here the CDR3 reads CASSPRDRGPGSPEAFF. The CDR3 bases are TGTGCCAGCAGTCCCCGGGACAGGGGGCCGGGCTCTCCTGAAGCTTTCTTT.